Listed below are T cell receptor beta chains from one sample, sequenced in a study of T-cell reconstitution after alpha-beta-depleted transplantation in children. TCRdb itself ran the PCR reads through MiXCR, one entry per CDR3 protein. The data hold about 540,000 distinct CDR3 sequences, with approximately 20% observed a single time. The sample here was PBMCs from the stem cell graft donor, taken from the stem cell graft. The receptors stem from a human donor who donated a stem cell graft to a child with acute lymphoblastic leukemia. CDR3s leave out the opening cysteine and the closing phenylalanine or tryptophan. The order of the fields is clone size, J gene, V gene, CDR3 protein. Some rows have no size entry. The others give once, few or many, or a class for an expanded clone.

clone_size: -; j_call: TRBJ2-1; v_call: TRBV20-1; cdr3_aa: SGTDLYSRSSYNEQF
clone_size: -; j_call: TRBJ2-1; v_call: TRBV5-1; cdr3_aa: ASSLGFGLAGGPDSYNEQF
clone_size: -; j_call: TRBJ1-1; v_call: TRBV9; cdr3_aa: TSSAYRGTEAF
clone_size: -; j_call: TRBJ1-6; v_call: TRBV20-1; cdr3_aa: SAREVGSGNNSPLH
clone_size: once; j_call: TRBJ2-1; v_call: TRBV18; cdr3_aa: ASSPLRGASYNEQF
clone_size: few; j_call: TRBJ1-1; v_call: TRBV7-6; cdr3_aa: ASSAQGARSTEAF
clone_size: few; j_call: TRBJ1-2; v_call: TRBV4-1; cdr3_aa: ASSQAGGSNYGYT
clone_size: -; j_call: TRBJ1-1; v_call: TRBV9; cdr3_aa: ASTPSLVNTEAF
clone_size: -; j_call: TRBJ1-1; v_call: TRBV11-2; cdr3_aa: ASSFFRARSLNTEAF
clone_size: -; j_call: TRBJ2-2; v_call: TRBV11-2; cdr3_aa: ASSLGLAGSTGELF
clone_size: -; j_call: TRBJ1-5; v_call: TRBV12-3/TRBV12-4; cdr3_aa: ASSFRVGVNQPQH
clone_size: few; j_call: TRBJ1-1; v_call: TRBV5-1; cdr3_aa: ASSLDRSPEAF
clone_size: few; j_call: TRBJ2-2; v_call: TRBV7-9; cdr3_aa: ASRFSRGPLTGELF
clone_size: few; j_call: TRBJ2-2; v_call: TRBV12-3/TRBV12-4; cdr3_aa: ASSLPPGGTGELF
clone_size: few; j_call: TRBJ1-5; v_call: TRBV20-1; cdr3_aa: SALPHARDASNQPQH
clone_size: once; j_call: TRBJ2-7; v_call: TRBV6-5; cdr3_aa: ASSYLTSGREQY
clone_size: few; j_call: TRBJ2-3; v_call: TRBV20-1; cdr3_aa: SARELYGPQGRAQY
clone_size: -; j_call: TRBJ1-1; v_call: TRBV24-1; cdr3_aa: ATSDYLSLKGAF
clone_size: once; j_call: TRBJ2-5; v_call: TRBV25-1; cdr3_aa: ASSETLGGPQETQY
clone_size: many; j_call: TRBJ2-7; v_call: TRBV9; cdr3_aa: ASSAGTGGYEQY
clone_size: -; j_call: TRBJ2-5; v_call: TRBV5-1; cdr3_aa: ASSLGLASTQETQY
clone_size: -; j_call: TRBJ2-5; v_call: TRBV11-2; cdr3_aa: ASSLDPPEDVTQY
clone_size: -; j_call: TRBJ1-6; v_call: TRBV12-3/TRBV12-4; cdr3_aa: ASRSGTAFSPLH
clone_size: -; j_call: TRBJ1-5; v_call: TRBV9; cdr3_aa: ASSVAGVGNQPQH
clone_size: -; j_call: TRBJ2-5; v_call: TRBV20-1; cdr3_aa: SASRVQETQY
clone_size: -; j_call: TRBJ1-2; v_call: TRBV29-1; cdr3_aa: SVTGGDAYGYT
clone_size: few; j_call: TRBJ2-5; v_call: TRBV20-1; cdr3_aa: SARSMEQAQETQY
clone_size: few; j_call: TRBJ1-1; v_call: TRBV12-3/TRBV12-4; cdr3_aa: ASSPIKQGFGPEAF
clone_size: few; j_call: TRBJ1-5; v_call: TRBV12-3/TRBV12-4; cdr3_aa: ASSLVPPGGGQPQH
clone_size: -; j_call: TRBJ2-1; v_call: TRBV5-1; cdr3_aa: ASSLVRQGIYNEQF
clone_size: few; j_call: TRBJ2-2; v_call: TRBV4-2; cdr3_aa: ASSQVERELF
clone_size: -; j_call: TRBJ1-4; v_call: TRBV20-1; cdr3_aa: SARGQGGAELF
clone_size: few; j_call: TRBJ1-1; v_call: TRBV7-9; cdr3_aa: ATDSPGAEAF
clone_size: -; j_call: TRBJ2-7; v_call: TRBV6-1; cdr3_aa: ASSAAGTGAYEQY
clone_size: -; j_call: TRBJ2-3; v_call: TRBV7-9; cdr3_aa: ASSVLGTGGTDTQY
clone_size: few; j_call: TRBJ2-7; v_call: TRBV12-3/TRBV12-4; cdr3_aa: ASSTLRLAGKTYEQY
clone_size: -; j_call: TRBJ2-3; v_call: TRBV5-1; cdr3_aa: ASSQDISTDTQY
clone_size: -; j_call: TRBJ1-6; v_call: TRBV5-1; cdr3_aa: ASSARDRASPLH
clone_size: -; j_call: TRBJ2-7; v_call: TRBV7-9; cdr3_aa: ASSLYLTEQY
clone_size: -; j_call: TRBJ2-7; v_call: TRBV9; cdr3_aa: ASSPQGLAGTYEQY
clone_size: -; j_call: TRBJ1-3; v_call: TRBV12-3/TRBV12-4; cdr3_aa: ASSLPNTIY
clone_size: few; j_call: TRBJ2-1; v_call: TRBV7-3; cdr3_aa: ASSHHPGGGSYNEQF
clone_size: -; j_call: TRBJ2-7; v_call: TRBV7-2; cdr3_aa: ASSPAPWTPADYEQY
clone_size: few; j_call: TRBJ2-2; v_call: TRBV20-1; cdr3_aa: SAGDRGVTNTGELF
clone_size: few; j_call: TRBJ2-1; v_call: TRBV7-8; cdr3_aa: ASSPEVGVAGSDYNEQF
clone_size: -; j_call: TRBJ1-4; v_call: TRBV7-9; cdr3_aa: ASDMRGSNEKLF
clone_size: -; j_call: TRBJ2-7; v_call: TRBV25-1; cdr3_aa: ASSECEREFSYEQY
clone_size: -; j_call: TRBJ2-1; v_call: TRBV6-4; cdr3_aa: ASSPLAGGTWNEQF
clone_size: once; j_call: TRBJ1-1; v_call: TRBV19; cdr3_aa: ASSTQVNTEAF
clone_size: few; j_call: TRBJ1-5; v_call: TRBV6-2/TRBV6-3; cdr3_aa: ASSHARGEQPQH
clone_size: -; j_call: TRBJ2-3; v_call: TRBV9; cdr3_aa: ASSVWGDTQY
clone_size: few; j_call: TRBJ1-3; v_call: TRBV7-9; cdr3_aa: ASSRDRVGNTIY
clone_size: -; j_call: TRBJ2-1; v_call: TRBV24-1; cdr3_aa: ATSDLRGESGYNEQF
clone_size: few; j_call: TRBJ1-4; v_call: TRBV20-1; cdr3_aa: SAMDGARSEKLF
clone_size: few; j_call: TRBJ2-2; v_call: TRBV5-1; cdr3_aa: ASSLVLPGLNTGELF